The TCR beta chain under discussion was sequenced for a study of CD8 T cells in Susac syndrome. Trimming removed 3 bases at V and 0 bases at J, with 6 bases between. The germline CDR1 and CDR2 sequences are KGHSH and LQKENI. The CDR3 is made up of 14 amino acids. cDNA came from about 0.51 to 1 ug RNA primed by random hexamers. The method of amplification for TCR beta CDR3 was immunoSEQ multiplex PCR, covering 54 Vbeta and 13 Jbeta. Each CDR3 protein is one row after TCRdb ran MiXCR on the immunoSEQ multiplex PCR reads. The sample lists approximately 170,000 distinct CDR3 sequences, just over 90% occurring once. From blood CD8+ and CD4+ T cells, the TCR beta chain was sequenced. The control group consisted of healthy donors matched for age and sex. It was negative isolation that provided the CD8+ and CD4+ T cells, whereas TEMRA cells were enriched by FACS.

This clonotype was obtained from a human donor in good health. The chain employs TRBV18 and TRBJ2-1; no definite D call. Input material: CD4+ T cells from PBMCs. The CDR3 coding sequence is TGTGCCAGCTCACCTCAGAGCTCCTACAATGAGCAGTTCTTC. It translates to CASSPQSSYNEQFF.